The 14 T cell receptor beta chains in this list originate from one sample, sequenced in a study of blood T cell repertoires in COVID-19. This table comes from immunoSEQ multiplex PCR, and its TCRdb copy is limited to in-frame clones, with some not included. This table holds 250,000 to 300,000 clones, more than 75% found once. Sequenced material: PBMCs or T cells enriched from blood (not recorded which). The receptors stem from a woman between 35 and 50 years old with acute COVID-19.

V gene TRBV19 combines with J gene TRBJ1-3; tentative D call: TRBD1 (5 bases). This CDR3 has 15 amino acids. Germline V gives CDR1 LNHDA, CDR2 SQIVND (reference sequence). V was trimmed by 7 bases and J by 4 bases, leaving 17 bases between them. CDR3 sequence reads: CASNRGGSTGNTIYF. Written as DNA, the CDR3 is TGTGCCAGTAACCGCGGGGGATCCACCGGAAACACCATATATTTT.

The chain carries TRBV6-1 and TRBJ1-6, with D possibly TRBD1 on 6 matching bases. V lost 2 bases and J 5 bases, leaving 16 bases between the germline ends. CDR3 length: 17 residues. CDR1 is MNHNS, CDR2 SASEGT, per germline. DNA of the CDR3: TGTGCCAGCAGTGAAATCCTCCTGCAGGGGAATAATTCACCCCTCCACTTT. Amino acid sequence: CASSEILLQGNNSPLHF.

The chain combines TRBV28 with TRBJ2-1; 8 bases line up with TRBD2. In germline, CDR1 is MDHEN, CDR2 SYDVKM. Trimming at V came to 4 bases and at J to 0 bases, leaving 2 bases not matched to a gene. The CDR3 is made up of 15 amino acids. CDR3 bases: TGTGCCAGCAGTTCTGCGGGGGGCTCCTACAATGAGCAGTTCTTC. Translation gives CASSSAGGSYNEQFF.

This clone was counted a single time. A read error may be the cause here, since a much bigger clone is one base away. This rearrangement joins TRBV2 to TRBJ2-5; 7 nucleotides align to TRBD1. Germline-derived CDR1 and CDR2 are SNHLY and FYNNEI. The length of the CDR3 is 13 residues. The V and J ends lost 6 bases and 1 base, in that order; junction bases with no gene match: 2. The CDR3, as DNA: TGTGCCAGCAGGGGACAGCCCCAAGAGACCCAGTACTTC. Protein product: CASRGQPQETQYF.

CDR3 bases: TGTGCCAGCAGTACCCCGCTAGCGGGGGCTCCCTACGAGCAGTACTTC. The encoded protein is CASSTPLAGAPYEQYF. This sequence joins TRBV28 and TRBJ2-7; 10 nucleotides line up with TRBD2. The V segment lost 5 bases and the J segment 2 bases; nucleotides outside the gene matches: 9. The CDR3 spans 16 residues. Looked up from germline, CDR1 is MDHEN and CDR2 is SYDVKM.

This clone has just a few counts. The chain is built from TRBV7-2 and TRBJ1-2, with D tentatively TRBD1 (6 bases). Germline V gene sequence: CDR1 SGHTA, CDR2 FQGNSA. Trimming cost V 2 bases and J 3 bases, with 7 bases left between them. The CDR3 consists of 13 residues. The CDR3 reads CASSLNRDYGYTF. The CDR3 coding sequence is TGTGCCAGCAGCTTAAACAGGGACTATGGCTACACCTTC.

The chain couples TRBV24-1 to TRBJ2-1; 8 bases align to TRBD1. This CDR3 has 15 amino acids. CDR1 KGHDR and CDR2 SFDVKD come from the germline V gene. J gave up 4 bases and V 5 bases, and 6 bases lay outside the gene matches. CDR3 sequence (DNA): TGTGCCACCAGTGCCGACAGGGGACTGTACAATGAGCAGTTCTTC. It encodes CATSADRGLYNEQFF.

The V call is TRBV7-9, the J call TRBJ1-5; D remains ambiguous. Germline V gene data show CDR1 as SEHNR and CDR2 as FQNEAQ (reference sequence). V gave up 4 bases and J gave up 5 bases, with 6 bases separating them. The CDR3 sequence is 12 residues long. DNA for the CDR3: TGTGCCAGCAGCTCCAGTTATCAGCCCCAGCATTTT. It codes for CASSSSYQPQHF.

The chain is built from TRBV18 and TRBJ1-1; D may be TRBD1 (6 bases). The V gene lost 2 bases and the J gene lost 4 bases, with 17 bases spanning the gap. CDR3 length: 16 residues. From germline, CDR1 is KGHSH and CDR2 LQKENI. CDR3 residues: CASSPSILDSFTEAFF. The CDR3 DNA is TGTGCCAGCTCACCATCAATCCTGGACAGCTTCACTGAAGCTTTCTTT.

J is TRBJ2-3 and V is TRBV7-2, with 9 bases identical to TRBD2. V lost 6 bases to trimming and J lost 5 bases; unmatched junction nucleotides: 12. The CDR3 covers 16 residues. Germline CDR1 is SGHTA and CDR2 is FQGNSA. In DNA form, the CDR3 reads TGTGCCAGCAGTTACCGCGGAGCGGGGGGTCTAGATACGCAGTATTTT. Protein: CASSYRGAGGLDTQYF.

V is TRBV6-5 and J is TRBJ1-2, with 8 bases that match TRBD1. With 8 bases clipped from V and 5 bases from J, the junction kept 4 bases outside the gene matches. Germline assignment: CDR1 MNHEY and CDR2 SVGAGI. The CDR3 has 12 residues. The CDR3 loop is CASADRGYGYTF. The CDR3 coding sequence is TGTGCCAGCGCTGACAGGGGTTATGGCTACACCTTC.

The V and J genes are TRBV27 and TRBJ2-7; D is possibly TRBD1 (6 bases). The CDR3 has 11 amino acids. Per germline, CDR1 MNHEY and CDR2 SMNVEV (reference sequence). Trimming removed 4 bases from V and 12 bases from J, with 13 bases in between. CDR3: CASSSGQLRYF. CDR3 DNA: TGTGCCAGCAGTTCCGGACAGTTAAGGTACTTC.

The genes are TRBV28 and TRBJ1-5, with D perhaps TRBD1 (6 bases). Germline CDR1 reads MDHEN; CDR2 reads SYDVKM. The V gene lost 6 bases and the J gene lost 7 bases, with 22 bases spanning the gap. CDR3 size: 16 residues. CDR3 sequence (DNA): TGTGCCAGCAGCTCTTTCAGGGGCAACACGGCGCAGCCCCAGCATTTT. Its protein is CASSSFRGNTAQPQHF.

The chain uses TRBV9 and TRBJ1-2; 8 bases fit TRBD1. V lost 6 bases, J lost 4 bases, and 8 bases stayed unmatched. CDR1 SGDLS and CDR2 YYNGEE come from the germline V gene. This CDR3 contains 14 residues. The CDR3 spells CASKRQGASYGYTF. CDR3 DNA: TGTGCCAGCAAGCGCCAGGGGGCTTCCTATGGCTACACCTTC.